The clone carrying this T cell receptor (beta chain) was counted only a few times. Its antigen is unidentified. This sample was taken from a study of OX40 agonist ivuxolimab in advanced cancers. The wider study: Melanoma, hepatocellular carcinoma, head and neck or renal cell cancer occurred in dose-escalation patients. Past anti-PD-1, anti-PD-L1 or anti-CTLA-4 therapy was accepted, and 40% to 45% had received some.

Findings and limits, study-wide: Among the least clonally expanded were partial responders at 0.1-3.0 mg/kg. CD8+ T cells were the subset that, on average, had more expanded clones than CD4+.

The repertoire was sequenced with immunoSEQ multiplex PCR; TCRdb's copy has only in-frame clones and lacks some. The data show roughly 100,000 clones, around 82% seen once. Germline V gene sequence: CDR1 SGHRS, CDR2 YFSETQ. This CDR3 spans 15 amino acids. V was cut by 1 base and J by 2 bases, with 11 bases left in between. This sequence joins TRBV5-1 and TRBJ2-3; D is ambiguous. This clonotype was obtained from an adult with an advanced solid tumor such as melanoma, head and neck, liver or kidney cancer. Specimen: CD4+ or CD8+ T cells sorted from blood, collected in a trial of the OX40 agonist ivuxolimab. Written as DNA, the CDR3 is TGCGCCAGCAGCTTGTGGCCCCCCCCCACAGATACGCAGTATTTT. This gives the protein CASSLWPPPTDTQYF.